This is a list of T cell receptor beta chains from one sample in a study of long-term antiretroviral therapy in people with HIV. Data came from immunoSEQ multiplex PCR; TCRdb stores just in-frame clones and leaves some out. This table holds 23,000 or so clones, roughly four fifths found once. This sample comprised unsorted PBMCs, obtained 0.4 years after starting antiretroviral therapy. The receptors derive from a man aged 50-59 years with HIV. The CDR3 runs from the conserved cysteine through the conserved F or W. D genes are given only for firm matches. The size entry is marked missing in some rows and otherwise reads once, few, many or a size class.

CDR3aa: CASSDGEGDTQYF; CDR3nt: TGTGCCAGCAGTGACGGTGAGGGAGATACGCAGTATTTT; abundance: -; j_gene: TRBJ2-3; v_gene: TRBV6-4; d_gene: -
CDR3aa: CSVGWDQFF; CDR3nt: TGCAGCGTTGGATGGGACCAGTTCTTC; abundance: once; j_gene: TRBJ2-1; v_gene: TRBV29-1; d_gene: -
CDR3aa: CASSGVGESEQFF; CDR3nt: TGTGCCAGCAGTGGGGTGGGGGAGAGTGAGCAGTTCTTC; abundance: -; j_gene: TRBJ2-1; v_gene: TRBV11-3; d_gene: -
CDR3aa: CAYATSSYNEQFF; CDR3nt: TGTGCCTACGCGACTAGCTCCTACAATGAGCAGTTCTTC; abundance: -; j_gene: TRBJ2-1; v_gene: TRBV30; d_gene: -
CDR3aa: CASSPRDRASGANVLTF; CDR3nt: TGTGCCAGCTCACCACGGGACAGGGCTTCTGGGGCCAACGTCCTGACTTTC; abundance: -; j_gene: TRBJ2-6; v_gene: TRBV18; d_gene: TRBD1
CDR3aa: CASSMLGQPQHF; CDR3nt: TGTGCCAGTAGTATGCTGGGACAGCCCCAGCATTTT; abundance: -; j_gene: TRBJ1-5; v_gene: TRBV19; d_gene: -
CDR3aa: CASSQYTPVPGELFF; CDR3nt: TGCGCCAGCAGCCAATATACCCCGGTTCCCGGGGAGCTGTTTTTT; abundance: -; j_gene: TRBJ2-2; v_gene: TRBV4-3; d_gene: -
CDR3aa: CSVEVGGGARQFF; CDR3nt: TGCAGCGTTGAAGTGGGCGGGGGGGCCAGGCAGTTCTTC; abundance: -; j_gene: TRBJ2-1; v_gene: TRBV29-1; d_gene: TRBD2
CDR3aa: CASSLAPSSKNTEAFF; CDR3nt: TGTGCCAGCAGCTTGGCGCCTAGTAGTAAGAACACTGAAGCTTTCTTT; abundance: once; j_gene: TRBJ1-1; v_gene: TRBV5-4; d_gene: -
CDR3aa: CASSLKNNEQFF; CDR3nt: TGTGCCAGCAGCTTGAAAAACAATGAGCAGTTCTTC; abundance: -; j_gene: TRBJ2-1; v_gene: TRBV11-3; d_gene: -
CDR3aa: CASSYSRSVRNSPLHF; CDR3nt: TGTGCCAGCAGTTACTCGAGATCGGTACGCAATTCACCCCTCCACTTT; abundance: -; j_gene: TRBJ1-6; v_gene: TRBV6-5; d_gene: -
CDR3aa: CASSVQVSYEQYF; CDR3nt: TGTGCCAGTAGTGTACAGGTCAGCTACGAGCAGTACTTC; abundance: -; j_gene: TRBJ2-7; v_gene: TRBV19; d_gene: -
CDR3aa: CASSPGQGSDEQFF; CDR3nt: TGCGCCAGCAGCCCCGGACAGGGATCGGATGAGCAGTTCTTC; abundance: once; j_gene: TRBJ2-1; v_gene: TRBV4-1; d_gene: TRBD1
CDR3aa: CASSRAGGEQFF; CDR3nt: TGCGCCAGCAGTCGGGCCGGGGGTGAGCAGTTCTTC; abundance: once; j_gene: TRBJ2-1; v_gene: TRBV10-1; d_gene: -
CDR3aa: CASSLGGQGAPGNTIYF; CDR3nt: TGTGCCAGCAGCTTAGGGGGACAGGGTGCCCCTGGAAACACCATATATTTT; abundance: -; j_gene: TRBJ1-3; v_gene: TRBV13; d_gene: TRBD1
CDR3aa: CASSLGGRAGGNIQYF; CDR3nt: TGTGCCAGCAGCCTAGGGGGCAGGGCAGGAGGGAACATTCAGTACTTC; abundance: -; j_gene: TRBJ2-4; v_gene: TRBV6-6; d_gene: -
CDR3aa: CASSWTAYEQYF; CDR3nt: TGTGCCAGCAGCTGGACAGCCTACGAGCAGTACTTC; abundance: -; j_gene: TRBJ2-7; v_gene: TRBV14; d_gene: -
CDR3aa: CASRGDREAGELFF; CDR3nt: TGTGCCAGCAGGGGGGACAGGGAGGCCGGGGAGCTGTTTTTT; abundance: -; j_gene: TRBJ2-2; v_gene: TRBV6-6; d_gene: TRBD1
CDR3aa: CASSTGTGRVKLFF; CDR3nt: TGTGCCAGCAGCACCGGGACAGGACGGGTAAAACTGTTTTTT; abundance: once; j_gene: TRBJ1-4; v_gene: TRBV7-6; d_gene: TRBD1
CDR3aa: CASSLAYGDRENYGYTF; CDR3nt: TGTGCCAGCAGCTTAGCGTACGGGGATCGGGAAAACTATGGCTACACCTTC; abundance: -; j_gene: TRBJ1-2; v_gene: TRBV7-9; d_gene: -
CDR3aa: CASKGRGNQPQHF; CDR3nt: TGTGCCAGCAAAGGACGGGGGAATCAGCCCCAGCATTTT; abundance: -; j_gene: TRBJ1-5; v_gene: TRBV2; d_gene: -
CDR3aa: CASSWGLKETQYF; CDR3nt: TGTGCCAGCAGCTGGGGCCTAAAAGAGACCCAGTACTTC; abundance: -; j_gene: TRBJ2-5; v_gene: TRBV7-9; d_gene: -
CDR3aa: CASSVDGLGENTIYF; CDR3nt: TGTGCCAGCAGCGTAGACGGCCTAGGGGAAAACACCATATATTTT; abundance: -; j_gene: TRBJ1-3; v_gene: TRBV9; d_gene: -
CDR3aa: CASSLGTAAYEQYF; CDR3nt: TGTGCCAGCAGCTTAGGGACAGCCGCCTACGAGCAGTACTTC; abundance: -; j_gene: TRBJ2-7; v_gene: TRBV7-9; d_gene: -
CDR3aa: CASSQERVGSRYGYTF; CDR3nt: TGTGCCAGCAGCCAAGAAAGAGTTGGCAGTCGCTATGGCTACACCTTC; abundance: -; j_gene: TRBJ1-2; v_gene: TRBV14; d_gene: -
CDR3aa: CASSPGQPSEAFF; CDR3nt: TGTGCCAGCTCACCGGGACAGCCAAGTGAAGCTTTCTTT; abundance: once; j_gene: TRBJ1-1; v_gene: TRBV18; d_gene: TRBD1
CDR3aa: CASSLLTNQETQYF; CDR3nt: TGCGCCAGCAGCTTGCTCACTAACCAAGAGACCCAGTACTTC; abundance: -; j_gene: TRBJ2-5; v_gene: TRBV5-1; d_gene: -
CDR3aa: CASSQEPNRGRKANGYTF; CDR3nt: TGTGCCAGCAGCCAAGAACCGAACAGGGGGCGCAAGGCGAATGGCTACACCTTC; abundance: -; j_gene: TRBJ1-2; v_gene: TRBV4-2; d_gene: TRBD1
CDR3aa: CASSQTGETYNEQFF; CDR3nt: TGTGCCAGCAGCCAAACCGGGGAGACCTACAATGAGCAGTTCTTC; abundance: -; j_gene: TRBJ2-1; v_gene: TRBV14; d_gene: -
CDR3aa: CASSGVVKSGELFF; CDR3nt: TGTGCCAGCAGTGGGGTGGTAAAATCCGGGGAGCTGTTTTTT; abundance: -; j_gene: TRBJ2-2; v_gene: TRBV2; d_gene: -
CDR3aa: CASLGAGGGSDTQYF; CDR3nt: TGTGCCAGCCTGGGGGCGGGGGGGGGTTCAGATACGCAGTATTTT; abundance: -; j_gene: TRBJ2-3; v_gene: TRBV28; d_gene: TRBD2
CDR3aa: CASSMVYQGFTEAFF; CDR3nt: TGTGCCAGTAGTATGGTTTACCAGGGTTTCACTGAAGCTTTCTTT; abundance: -; j_gene: TRBJ1-1; v_gene: TRBV19; d_gene: -
CDR3aa: CATSRRQGTEAFF; CDR3nt: TGTGCCACCAGCAGGCGCCAGGGTACTGAAGCTTTCTTT; abundance: -; j_gene: TRBJ1-1; v_gene: TRBV15; d_gene: -
CDR3aa: CASSLSVNTEAFF; CDR3nt: TGTGCCAGCAGTTTATCGGTGAACACTGAAGCTTTCTTT; abundance: -; j_gene: TRBJ1-1; v_gene: TRBV27; d_gene: -
CDR3aa: CASSRTVDTEAFF; CDR3nt: TGTGCCAGCAGTCGCACGGTGGACACTGAAGCTTTCTTT; abundance: -; j_gene: TRBJ1-1; v_gene: TRBV6-5; d_gene: -
CDR3aa: CASSLRAGGMYNEQFF; CDR3nt: TGTGCCAGCAGCCTGAGAGCGGGGGGGATGTACAATGAGCAGTTCTTC; abundance: -; j_gene: TRBJ2-1; v_gene: TRBV7-6; d_gene: TRBD2
CDR3aa: CASSALGGLNEAFF; CDR3nt: TGTGCCAGCAGCGCCCTCGGGGGATTAAATGAAGCTTTCTTT; abundance: -; j_gene: TRBJ1-1; v_gene: TRBV9; d_gene: -
CDR3aa: CAWTTGPSGGYTF; CDR3nt: TGTGCCTGGACTACGGGCCCTAGTGGGGGCTACACCTTC; abundance: -; j_gene: TRBJ1-2; v_gene: TRBV30; d_gene: -
CDR3aa: CASSQRTGGFNEQFF; CDR3nt: TGTGCCAGCTCACAACGGACAGGGGGCTTCAATGAGCAGTTCTTC; abundance: -; j_gene: TRBJ2-1; v_gene: TRBV18; d_gene: TRBD1
CDR3aa: CASSTGTGEEKLFF; CDR3nt: TGCGCCAGCAGCACAGGGACAGGGGAAGAAAAACTGTTTTTT; abundance: -; j_gene: TRBJ1-4; v_gene: TRBV5-1; d_gene: TRBD1
CDR3aa: CAWIWGSTEAFF; CDR3nt: TGTGCCTGGATATGGGGGTCGACTGAAGCTTTCTTT; abundance: -; j_gene: TRBJ1-1; v_gene: TRBV30; d_gene: -
CDR3aa: CASSLQGYGYTF; CDR3nt: TGTGCCAGCAGCTTACAGGGATATGGCTACACCTTC; abundance: -; j_gene: TRBJ1-2; v_gene: TRBV11-2; d_gene: -